This T cell receptor (beta chain) was observed in a study of T cells in narcolepsy. Some clones are missing from TCRdb's copy, which holds only in-frame ones; the method was immunoSEQ multiplex PCR. The repertoire includes over 25,000 clones, about nine tenths of them detected once, and about 1.3% sits in the top ten. The specimen was CD45RA- memory CD4+ T cells from PBMCs. The source is a human donor with narcolepsy.

CDR3 in DNA: TGTGCCAGCAGTGAAGCCATTGACAGGCCCTACGAGCAGTACTTC. Translating gives CASSEAIDRPYEQYF. The rearrangement uses TRBV6-1 and TRBJ2-7; D perhaps matches TRBD1 (6 bases). The CDR3 is made up of 15 amino acids. Germline assignment: CDR1 MNHNS and CDR2 SASEGT. Trimming shortened V by 0 bases and J by 2 bases, and 11 bases separated the two germline ends.